The next 5 T cell receptor beta chains were all read from a single sample in a study of PD-1 blockade in classical Hodgkin lymphoma. Exposure to brentuximab vedotin varied, and each patient had relapsed following autologous stem cell transplantation. The protocol was immunoSEQ multiplex PCR, while the TCRdb copy is restricted to in-frame clones and leaves out a portion. The sample has approximately 160,000 clones, under 85% seen once; the top ten hold 7% to 9.5%. Source: peripheral blood mononuclear cells (PBMCs), taken before the second cycle of nivolumab. These receptor sequences come from a human donor with classical Hodgkin lymphoma.

The chain couples TRBV11-3 to TRBJ2-1; 7 bases fit TRBD2. Germline loops: CDR1 SGHNT, CDR2 YENEEA. J lost 7 bases, V lost 5 bases, and 2 bases had no gene match. The CDR3 is 12 amino acids. CDR3 in amino acids: CASSPGGNEQFF. The CDR3 nucleotides are TGTGCCAGCAGCCCCGGGGGGAATGAGCAGTTCTTC.

This clone has a count of ten or more. The J gene is TRBJ2-3, the V gene TRBV4-1; no reliable D call. This CDR3 region has 14 residues. Trimming left V 1 base short and J 2 bases short, with 7 bases between. Germline V gene sequence: CDR1 MGHRA, CDR2 YSYEKL. CDR3 DNA sequence: TGCGCCAGCAGCCAAGCCCGGCACACAGATACGCAGTATTTT. Its protein product is CASSQARHTDTQYF.

The rearrangement links TRBV6-5 to TRBJ1-1, with TRBD1 as a possible D gene (5 bases). Germline V gene sequence: CDR1 MNHEY, CDR2 SVGAGI. Deletions cut 4 bases from V and 5 bases from J, with 14 bases between. The CDR3 covers 14 residues. As DNA, the CDR3 is TGTGCCAGCAGTTTTAATAATCAGGGTACTGAAGCTTTCTTT. Its protein is CASSFNNQGTEAFF.

The chain joins TRBV27 to TRBJ1-5, with 12 bases that match TRBD1. With 5 bases clipped from V and 1 base from J, the junction kept 6 bases outside the gene matches. The V gene's germline CDR1 is MNHEY and CDR2 SMNVEV (reference sequence). The CDR3 sequence is 17 residues long. CDR3 sequence reads: CASSRGQGAMSNQPQHF. The CDR3 bases are TGTGCCAGCAGTAGGGGACAGGGGGCGATGAGCAATCAGCCCCAGCATTTT.

The chain uses TRBV29-1 and TRBJ1-5, with D perhaps TRBD1 (5 bases). In germline, CDR1 is SQVTM, CDR2 ANQGSEA. This CDR3 has 13 amino acids. The V and J ends lost 6 bases and 2 bases respectively, with 11 bases between them. The CDR3 reads CSVAGVGNQPQHF. The CDR3 nucleotides are TGCAGCGTCGCGGGGGTTGGCAATCAGCCCCAGCATTTT.